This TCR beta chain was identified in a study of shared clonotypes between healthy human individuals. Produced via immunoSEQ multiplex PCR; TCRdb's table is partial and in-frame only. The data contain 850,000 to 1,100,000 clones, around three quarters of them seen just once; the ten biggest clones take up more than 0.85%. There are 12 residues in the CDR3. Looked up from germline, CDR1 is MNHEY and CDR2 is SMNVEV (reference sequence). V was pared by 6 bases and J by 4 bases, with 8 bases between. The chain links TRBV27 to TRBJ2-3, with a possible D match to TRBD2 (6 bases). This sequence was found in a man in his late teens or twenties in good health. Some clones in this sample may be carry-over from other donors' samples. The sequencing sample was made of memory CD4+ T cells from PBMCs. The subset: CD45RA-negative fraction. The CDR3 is CASSRLADTQYF. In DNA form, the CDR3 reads TGTGCCAGCAGCAGACTAGCAGATACGCAGTATTTT.